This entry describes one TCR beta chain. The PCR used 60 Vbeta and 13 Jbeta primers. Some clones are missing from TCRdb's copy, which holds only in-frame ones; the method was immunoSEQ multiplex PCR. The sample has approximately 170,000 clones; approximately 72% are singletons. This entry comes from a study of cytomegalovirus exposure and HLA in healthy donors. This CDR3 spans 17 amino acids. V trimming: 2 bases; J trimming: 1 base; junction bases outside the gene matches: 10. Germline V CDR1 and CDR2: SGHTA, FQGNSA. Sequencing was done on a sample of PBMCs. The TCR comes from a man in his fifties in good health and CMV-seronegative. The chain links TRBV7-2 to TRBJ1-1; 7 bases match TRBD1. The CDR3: CASSLTPTGVRNTEAFF. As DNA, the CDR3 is TGTGCCAGCAGCTTAACCCCTACAGGGGTTCGGAACACTGAAGCTTTCTTT.